This T cell receptor beta chain was obtained from a study of vaccination and CD4 T cells after COVID-19 (dated by TCRdb to between 2021 and 2024). General notes on the study: Every convalescent patient had a positive nasal swab PCR test for SARS-CoV-2, with mild disease in about nine patients and severe disease in one. In the convalescent cohort there were six males and four females, among whom were two Hispanic individuals, seven Caucasians, two Asians and one multiracial person. Participants received two doses of either the Pfizer-BioNTech BNT162b2 vaccine (n=8) or the Moderna mRNA-1273 vaccine (n=2). Post-COVID blood samples from convalescent patients were collected a median of around 100 days after diagnosis, with a range of roughly 30 to 170 days. Post-vaccine blood samples were obtained a median of roughly 75 days after the second vaccine dose, with a range of about 14 to 241 days. Culture stimuli were overlapping spike peptide pools from SARS-CoV-2 and from the common cold coronaviruses HCoV-NL63, HCoV-OC43 and HCoV-229E. Control cultures received a CEFX viral epitope pool as the positive control, an HIV-1 Nef peptide pool as the negative control, or no peptide. In 9 to 11 COVID-19 convalescent patients and a few infection-naive healthy vaccine recipients, researchers compared the spike-specific CD4+ TCR repertoire from before mRNA vaccination with the repertoire from after.

The V end loses 11 bases and the J end loses 3 bases, and a stretch of 25 bases separates them. The germline V gene (reference sequence) gives CDR1 as WNHNN and CDR2 as SYGVQD. Measured from the cysteine to the phenylalanine, the CDR3 is 16 residues long. Just CDR3 DNA is preserved here, 48 bases in frame from base 1. What this sample's treatment or condition label stands for: roughly ten-day PBMC culture with coronavirus spike peptide pools or control peptides (ViraFEST assay). The ViraFEST assay was used in the study, in which antigen-specific T cells were expanded with peptide pools and expanded clonotypes were subsequently identified by TCR sequencing. The convalescent patients' positive SARS-CoV-2 PCR tests were from March to December 2020, which was before the Alpha, Beta and Delta variants emerged in the United States. PBMCs were cultured at a few million per well in IMDM supplemented with roughly 5% human AB serum and about 10 IU/ml IL-2, with roughly 9.5 ug/ml peptide pools added. On days 3 and 7, half of the culture medium was replaced with fresh IL-2-containing medium. CD4+ T cells were isolated after 10 days of culture through negative selection using the EasySep CD4+ T cell isolation kit. Ficoll-Paque Plus gradient centrifugation was used to isolate PBMCs from whole blood, and the isolated PBMCs were then either used fresh or cryopreserved at -140C. Triplicate wells were generally used for each culture condition.

This clonotype turned up a few times. The clone's antigen remains unknown. No per-base quality is available; no much larger clone lies one base away. The paper's findings and limits, for the study overall: Only a relatively small number of convalescent patients were included in the study, and early timepoints following natural infection were not analyzed. The median count of SARS-CoV-2-reactive clonotypes went up from approximately 20 after infection to 38 after vaccination, although the change was not significant. Nearly all vaccine-specific clones in convalescent patients (304 of 307) were mono-reactive for SARS-CoV-2 spike rather than cross-reactive with common cold coronaviruses. Among convalescent patients, a median around 89% of the SARS-CoV-2-reactive clones seen after vaccination appeared only after vaccination, which suggests priming specific to the vaccine.

Libraries were constructed by PCR. TCR sequencing of DNA from cultured CD4+ T cells used the Oncomine TCR Beta short-read assay at the Johns Hopkins FTIC core. Genomic DNA was extracted from the cultured CD4+ T cells with the QIAamp micro DNA kit. Oncomine TCR Beta libraries from cultured CD4+ T cells were pooled with unique dual indexes and sequenced on an Illumina iSeq 100. The authors' pipeline ran thus. Non-productive sequences were filtered out, and CDR3s that did not start with C, did not end with F or W, or were shorter than 7 amino acids were discarded. Antigen-specific clonotypes were identified with the MANAFEST web application by comparing peptide-stimulated wells with reference and other culture wells. Positive clones required FDR below 0.05, an odds ratio above 5, and productive frequency above 0.1% in at least two of three replicate wells. A clonotype counted as cross-reactive if it showed significant expansion both in the SARS-CoV-2 spike wells and in at least one common cold coronavirus spike condition. CDR3 homology was assessed with Levenshtein distances (stringdist) and unrooted phylogenetic trees (ape) in R version 3.6.1. The public reads were reanalyzed by TCRdb: fastp trimming at Q25, MiXCR alignment, in-frame beta chains only. CDR3 protein duplicates are merged, each entry listing the most common genes and DNA. The V and J calls reflect TCRdb's pipeline rather than the authors' work. The sample data list approximately 4,600 distinct CDR3 sequences, and approximately 40% of these were observed just once. Around 41% of the sample goes to the ten largest clones.

The sequence is built from TRBV10-1 and TRBJ1-2; a tentative D call is TRBD1 (5 bases match). The sample comprised CD4+ T cells from blood, cultured in vitro. This TCR derives from a human donor who had recovered from COVID-19. The DNA sequence reads TGCGCCGTGTATCGGCCGGGACCCTGGTACGACTATGGCTACACCTTC. Its protein is CAVYRPGPWYDYGYTF.